Each of the 27 T cell receptor beta chains below was sequenced from the same sample in a study of Ad26.COV2.S vaccination and SARS-CoV-2 variants. Sample treatment: around 19 received Ad26.COV2.S at low or high dose, single or two shots; roughly 5 received placebo; per-sample allocation not given. The investigators took samples on day 63 after the first vaccine or placebo injection. Using immunoSEQ multiplex PCR, the repertoire was profiled, and TCRdb retains in-frame clones only, with some absent. This sample has about 440,000 clones, with around 90% found just once. Sequenced here: peripheral blood, sampled in a trial of Ad26.COV2.S vaccine versus placebo. All receptors derive from a person aged 18-60 years who received the Ad26.COV2.S COVID-19 vaccine or a placebo.

The chain uses TRBV6-5 and TRBJ2-5, with 9 bases that match TRBD2. CDR3 length: 14 amino acids. Germline lookup yields CDR1 MNHEY and CDR2 SVGAGI. V was pared by 2 bases and J by 5 bases, with 3 bases of the junction left unmatched. This CDR3 reads CASSYRTSGETQYF. CDR3 nucleotides: TGTGCCAGCAGTTACCGTACTAGCGGGGAGACCCAGTACTTC.

This clone occurred once. The chain is built from TRBV19 and TRBJ2-1; 10 positions match TRBD1. The trim removed 7 bases at V and 8 bases at J, leaving 11 bases unmatched. The CDR3 loop spans 15 amino acids. Germline CDR1 is LNHDA and CDR2 is SQIVND (reference sequence). CDR3 nucleotide sequence: TGTGCCAGTACCATAGGGGACAGGGGTTTCGATGAGCAGTTCTTC. Translated, it gives CASTIGDRGFDEQFF.

The chain has TRBV2 and TRBJ1-2; D call uncertain. The CDR3 has 13 amino acids. Germline V gene data show CDR1 as SNHLY and CDR2 as FYNNEI. The V end was cut by 4 bases, the J end by 7 bases, with 13 bases between. CDR3 coding DNA: TGTGCCAGCAGTGGTCGGACCTCTGGTGGCTACACCTTC. It specifies CASSGRTSGGYTF. Combining the CDR3 with reference TRBV2 and TRBJ1-2 gives the whole variable domain EPEVTQTPSHQVTQMGQEVILRCVPISNHLYFYWYRQILGQKVEFLVSFYNNEISEKSEIFDDQFSVERPDGSNFTLKIRSTKLEDSAMYFCASSGRTSGGYTFGSGTRLTVV.

The chain carries TRBV27 and TRBJ2-3; unclear D gene. CDR3 length: 13 amino acids. CDR1 is MNHEY, CDR2 SMNVEV, per germline (reference sequence). Trimming cost V 0 bases and J 9 bases, with 10 bases left between them. The CDR3 sequence: CASSLSLIGTQYF. The CDR3 DNA reads TGTGCCAGCAGTTTATCCCTCATAGGGACGCAGTATTTT.

The chain employs TRBV21-1 and TRBJ2-1; TRBD2, the D gene given by the table, was not confirmed from the DNA. TRBV21-1 is a pseudogene. The CDR3 loop spans 8 amino acids. CDR3 coding DNA: TGTGCCAGCCTAGGCTCTATCTTC. It codes for CASLGSIF.

This clone was observed once. This chain connects TRBV5-1 to TRBJ1-3, with a tentative D call TRBD1 (5 bases). The CDR3 has 14 amino acids. The V and J ends lost 0 bases and 2 bases respectively, with 6 bases between them. CDR1 is SGHRS and CDR2 is YFSETQ in the germline V gene. CDR3 sequence reads: CASSLGGPGNTIYF. The CDR3 nucleotides read TGCGCCAGCAGCTTGGGGGGACCTGGAAACACCATATATTTT. Using reference TRBV5-1 and TRBJ1-3 for the parts outside the CDR3, the full variable domain is KAGVTQTPRYLIKTRGQQVTLSCSPISGHRSVSWYQQTPGQGLQFLFEYFSETQRNKGNFPGRFSGRQFSNSRSEMNVSTLELGDSALYLCASSLGGPGNTIYFGEGSWLTVV.

The chain combines TRBV6-5 with TRBJ1-2; TRBD1 is a possible D gene (6 bases). V dropped 0 bases and J dropped 2 bases, with 10 bases sitting between them. CDR1 MNHEY and CDR2 SVGAGI come from the germline V gene. This CDR3 has 15 residues. CDR3 loop: CASSYSRGLNYGYTF. DNA of the CDR3: TGTGCCAGCAGTTACTCGCGGGGGCTGAACTATGGCTACACCTTC.

The chain is built from TRBV6-2 or TRBV6-3 and TRBJ2-5; D gene uncertain. The CDR3 has 14 amino acids. V lost 4 bases and J lost 1, with 10 bases in between. CDR1 and CDR2 from the germline V gene are MNHEY and SVGEGT. The CDR3 coding sequence is TGTGCCAGCAGTTCCTACGGCGCCCAAGAGACCCAGTACTTC. Translation gives CASSSYGAQETQYF.

The chain recombines TRBV25-1 with TRBJ1-4; no reliable D call. Germline values: CDR1 MGHDK, CDR2 SYGVNS. V was cut by 6 bases and J by 10 bases, with 18 bases left in between. The CDR3 spans 14 residues. Here the CDR3 reads CASRELGRLGKLFF. The CDR3 DNA reads as TGTGCCAGCAGGGAACTGGGGAGATTGGGAAAACTGTTTTTT.

This clone was found once. This chain joins TRBV28 and TRBJ2-3; D unclear. V lost 3 bases and J lost 0, with 7 bases in between. The V gene's germline CDR1 is MDHEN and CDR2 SYDVKM. This CDR3 is 14 amino acids long. The CDR3 reads CASSFLGSTDTQYF. The CDR3 bases are TGTGCCAGCAGTTTCCTGGGGAGCACAGATACGCAGTATTTT.

CDR3 coding DNA: TGTGCCAGCAGTTCCGCCGGGACAGGGGGTGACGAGCAGTACTTC. Protein product: CASSSAGTGGDEQYF. V and J are TRBV28 and TRBJ2-7; 11 bases align to TRBD1. The CDR3 spans 15 residues. Trimming removed 4 bases from V and 5 bases from J; junction bases left unmatched: 7. The germline gives CDR1 MDHEN, CDR2 SYDVKM.

The V and J genes are TRBV28 and TRBJ2-7, with 10 bases that match TRBD1. Germline-derived CDR1 and CDR2 are MDHEN and SYDVKM. V lost 4 bases, J lost 2 bases, and 5 bases stayed unmatched. The length of the CDR3 is 15 residues. CDR3 DNA sequence: TGTGCCAGCAGTTCGGGACAGGGGACACCCTACGAGCAGTACTTC. Its protein product is CASSSGQGTPYEQYF.

This chain connects TRBV2 to TRBJ1-6, with D possibly TRBD1 on 5 matching bases. V was clipped by 2 bases and J by 10 bases, with 15 bases between them. CDR3 length: 15 residues. CDR1 is SNHLY, CDR2 FYNNEI, per germline. The CDR3 spells CASSEWRGVGSPLHF. The CDR3 DNA follows: TGTGCCAGCAGTGAATGGCGGGGCGTCGGGTCACCCCTCCACTTT.

The rearrangement joins TRBV11-2 to TRBJ2-7; 7 positions agree with TRBD1. The J segment lost 6 bases and the V segment lost 5 bases, leaving 10 bases of the junction unmatched. The length of the CDR3 is 14 residues. Germline V gene lookup returns CDR1 SGHAT and CDR2 FQNNGV. The CDR3 region has the DNA TGTGCCAGCAGCCCACAGGGGTCTCCTACCGAGCAGTACTTC. It yields the protein CASSPQGSPTEQYF.

This rearrangement joins TRBV9 to TRBJ1-2, with D perhaps TRBD1 (5 bases). The V end lost 7 bases, the J end lost 0 bases, and 16 bases lay between the germline ends. This CDR3 comprises 15 residues. From germline, CDR1 is SGDLS and CDR2 YYNGEE. The DNA of the CDR3 is TGTGCCAGCTCCCTAGTGGGGGAAGCTAACTATGGCTACACCTTC. Its translation is CASSLVGEANYGYTF.

The chain links TRBV5-1 to TRBJ1-1; TRBD1 matches 9 bases. J lost 4 bases, V lost 4 bases, and 8 bases had no gene match. The CDR3 sequence is 15 residues long. The germline V gene encodes CDR1 SGHRS and CDR2 YFSETQ. The CDR3 reads CASSHQQGASTEAFF. CDR3 nucleotides: TGCGCCAGCAGCCACCAACAGGGGGCCTCCACTGAAGCTTTCTTT.

V gene TRBV9 combines with J gene TRBJ2-3, with 9 bases aligning to TRBD2. The ends lost 3 bases at V and 6 bases at J; junction bases unmatched: 17. Germline CDR1 is SGDLS and CDR2 is YYNGEE. The CDR3 has 18 amino acids. The CDR3 loop reads CASSAEGIAGAPFDTQYF. Here the CDR3 DNA reads TGTGCCAGCAGCGCCGAAGGGATAGCGGGAGCACCCTTCGATACGCAGTATTTT.

This sequence joins TRBV6-6 and TRBJ2-2; 10 bases fit TRBD2. CDR1 is MNHNY and CDR2 is SVGAGI in the germline V gene (reference sequence). Trimming took 8 bases from V and 3 from J; bases not matched to a gene: 6. The CDR3 covers 15 residues. The CDR3 bases are TGTGCCAGCCGAAGGCTAGCGGGAGACACCGGGGAGCTGTTTTTT. This gives the protein CASRRLAGDTGELFF.

The gene calls are TRBV18 and TRBJ2-5, with D perhaps TRBD2 (5 bases). Germline V gives CDR1 KGHSH, CDR2 LQKENI. The CDR3 loop spans 13 amino acids. V was shortened by 8 bases and J by 2 bases, with 12 bases between the two germline ends. CDR3 sequence: CASALGRQETQYF. The CDR3 region has the DNA TGTGCCAGCGCCCTAGGGAGACAAGAGACCCAGTACTTC. The whole variable domain, filled in from reference TRBV18 and TRBJ2-5, reads NAGVMQNPRHLVRRRGQEARLRCSPMKGHSHVYWYRQLPEEGLKFMVYLQKENIIDESGMPKERFSAEFPKEGPSILRIQQVVRGDSAAYFCASALGRQETQYFGPGTRLLVL.

The chain employs TRBV3-1 (or the pseudogene TRBV3-2) and TRBJ2-3, with a possible D match to TRBD2 (6 bases). Germline V gene sequence: CDR1 LGHDT, CDR2 YNNKEL (reference sequence). V was shortened by 8 bases and J by 2 bases, with 17 bases between the two germline ends. The CDR3 covers 15 residues. The DNA for the CDR3 is TGTGCCAGCCTTATGAAGCGGGTGGTCACAGATACGCAGTATTTT. This gives the protein CASLMKRVVTDTQYF.

The gene calls are TRBV24-1 and TRBJ2-1; 7 positions match TRBD2. V was pared by 4 bases and J by 4 bases, with 12 bases of the junction left unmatched. CDR1 KGHDR and CDR2 SFDVKD come from the germline V gene. The CDR3 consists of 17 residues. CDR3 loop: CATSDSPPSSGYNEQFF. As DNA, the CDR3 is TGTGCCACCAGTGACTCCCCCCCATCTAGCGGATACAATGAGCAGTTCTTC.

The gene calls are TRBV7-9 and TRBJ2-1; D might be TRBD1 (5 bases). In germline, CDR1 is SEHNR, CDR2 FQNEAQ (reference sequence). The V and J ends lost 5 bases and 10 bases respectively, with 18 bases between them. The CDR3 contains 14 residues. CDR3 region: CASSKEGTWGEQFF. Here the CDR3 DNA reads TGTGCCAGCAGCAAGGAAGGTACCTGGGGCGAGCAGTTCTTC.

This chain uses TRBV5-1 with TRBJ1-2; 8 nucleotides agree with TRBD1. CDR1 is SGHRS, CDR2 YFSETQ, per germline. The CDR3 contains 14 residues. J was trimmed by 6 bases and V by 4 bases; bases with no gene match: 8. The CDR3 region is CASSTGQGGDGYTF. In nucleotides, the CDR3 is TGCGCCAGCAGCACCGGACAGGGCGGCGATGGCTACACCTTC.

The CDR3 spells CASSSGATSYEQYF. CDR3 DNA: TGTGCCAGCAGTTCCGGGGCCACCTCCTACGAGCAGTACTTC. V is TRBV6-5 and J is TRBJ2-7; D might be TRBD1 or TRBD2, each matching 5 bases. Germline V gene lookup returns CDR1 MNHEY and CDR2 SVGAGI. The CDR3 runs to 14 residues. V lost 4 bases and J lost 0, with 10 bases in between.

This clone was seen just once. The rearrangement uses TRBV2 and TRBJ2-7; the D is unclear. CDR3 size: 14 residues. Germline lookup yields CDR1 SNHLY and CDR2 FYNNEI. Trimming left V 5 bases short and J 0 bases short, with 11 bases between. Here the CDR3 reads CASSIDRFSYEQYF. For the CDR3, the DNA is TGTGCCAGCAGTATTGACCGGTTCTCCTACGAGCAGTACTTC.

The chain employs TRBV19 and TRBJ2-7, with D possibly matching TRBD1 (5 bases). Trimming pared 3 bases from V and 2 bases from J, leaving 11 bases between. The CDR3 consists of 14 residues. CDR1 and CDR2 (germline): LNHDA, SQIVND (reference sequence). CDR3 sequence (DNA): TGTGCCAGTAGTATTCGCGACAGAACCTACGAGCAGTACTTC. Protein sequence: CASSIRDRTYEQYF.

The genes are TRBV28 and TRBJ2-5, with D perhaps matching TRBD1 (6 bases). The CDR3 is 15 amino acids. Germline CDR1 reads MDHEN; CDR2 reads SYDVKM. V was trimmed by 3 bases and J by 5 bases, leaving 16 bases between them. The CDR3: CASSFAGAASETQYF. For the CDR3, the DNA is TGTGCCAGCAGTTTCGCAGGGGCTGCCTCGGAGACCCAGTACTTC.